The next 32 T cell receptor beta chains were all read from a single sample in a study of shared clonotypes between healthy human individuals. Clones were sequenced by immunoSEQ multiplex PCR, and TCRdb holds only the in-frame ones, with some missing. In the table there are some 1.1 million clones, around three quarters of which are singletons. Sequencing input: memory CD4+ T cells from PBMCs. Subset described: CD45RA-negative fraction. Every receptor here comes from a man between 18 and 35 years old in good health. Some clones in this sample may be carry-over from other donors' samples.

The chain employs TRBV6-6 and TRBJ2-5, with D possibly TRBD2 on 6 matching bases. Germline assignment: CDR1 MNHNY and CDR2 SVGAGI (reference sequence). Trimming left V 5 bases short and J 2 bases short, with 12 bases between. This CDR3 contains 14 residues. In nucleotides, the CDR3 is TGTGCCAGCAGTAAGACTAGTCTGCAAGAGACCCAGTACTTC. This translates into CASSKTSLQETQYF.

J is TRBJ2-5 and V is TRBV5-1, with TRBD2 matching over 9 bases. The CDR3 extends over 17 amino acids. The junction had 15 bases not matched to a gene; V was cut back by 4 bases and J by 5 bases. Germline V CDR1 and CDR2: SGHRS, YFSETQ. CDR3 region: CASSTGVRKAGGETQYF. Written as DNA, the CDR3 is TGCGCCAGCAGCACCGGCGTCCGGAAAGCGGGAGGCGAGACCCAGTACTTC.

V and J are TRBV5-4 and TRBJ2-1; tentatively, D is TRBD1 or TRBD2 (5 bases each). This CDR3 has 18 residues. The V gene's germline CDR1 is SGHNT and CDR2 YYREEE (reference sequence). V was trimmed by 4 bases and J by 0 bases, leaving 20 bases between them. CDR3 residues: CASSPNSGTKNSYNEQFF. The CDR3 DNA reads TGTGCCAGCAGCCCAAACTCCGGGACCAAAAACTCCTACAATGAGCAGTTCTTC.

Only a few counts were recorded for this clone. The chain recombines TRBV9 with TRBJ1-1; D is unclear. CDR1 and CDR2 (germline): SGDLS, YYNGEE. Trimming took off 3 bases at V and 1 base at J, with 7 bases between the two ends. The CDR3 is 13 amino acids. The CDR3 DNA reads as TGTGCCAGCAGCGGCCAGCAGAACACTGAAGCTTTCTTT. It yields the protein CASSGQQNTEAFF.

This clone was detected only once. CDR3 DNA: TGTGCCAGCAGGGGGCAAGTGAACACCATATATTTT. Amino acid sequence: CASRGQVNTIYF. The chain joins TRBV13 to TRBJ1-3; the D gene is possibly TRBD1 (5 bases). This CDR3 has 12 residues. V was trimmed by 6 bases and J by 7 bases, leaving 10 bases between them. Germline-derived CDR1 and CDR2 are PRHDT and FYEKMQ (reference sequence). The entire variable domain, with the rest obtained from reference TRBV13 and TRBJ1-3, is as follows: AAGVIQSPRHLIKEKRETATLKCYPIPRHDTVYWYQQGPGQDPQFLISFYEKMQSDKGSIPDRFSAQQFSDYHSELNMSSLELGDSALYFCASRGQVNTIYFGEGSWLTVV.

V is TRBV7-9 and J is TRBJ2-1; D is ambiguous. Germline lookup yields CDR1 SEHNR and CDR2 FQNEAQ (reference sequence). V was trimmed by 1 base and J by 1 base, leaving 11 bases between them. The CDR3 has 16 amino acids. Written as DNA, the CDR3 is TGTGCCAGCAGCTTAGACGGTGGGTATTCCTACAATGAGCAGTTCTTC. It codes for CASSLDGGYSYNEQFF.

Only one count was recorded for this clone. CDR3: CSVAGRTSRLEQYF. The CDR3 bases are TGCAGCGTTGCGGGCCGGACGTCGCGTCTGGAGCAGTACTTC. This chain links TRBV29-1 with TRBJ2-7, with unresolved D. From germline, CDR1 is SQVTM and CDR2 ANQGSEA. CDR3 length: 14 amino acids. V lost 4 bases, J lost 7 bases, and 20 bases lay in between.

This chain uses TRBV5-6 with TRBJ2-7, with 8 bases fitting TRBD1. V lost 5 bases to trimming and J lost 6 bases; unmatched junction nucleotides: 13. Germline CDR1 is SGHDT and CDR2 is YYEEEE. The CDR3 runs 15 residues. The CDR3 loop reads CASRPDRGSGGEQYF. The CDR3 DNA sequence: TGTGCCAGCAGACCCGACAGGGGCTCTGGCGGCGAGCAGTACTTC.

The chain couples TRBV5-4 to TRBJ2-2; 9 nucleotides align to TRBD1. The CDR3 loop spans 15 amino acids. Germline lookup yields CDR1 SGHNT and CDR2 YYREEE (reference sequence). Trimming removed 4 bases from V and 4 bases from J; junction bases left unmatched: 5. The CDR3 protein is CASSPTGGVTGELFF. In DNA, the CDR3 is TGTGCCAGCAGCCCGACAGGGGGGGTCACCGGGGAGCTGTTTTTT.

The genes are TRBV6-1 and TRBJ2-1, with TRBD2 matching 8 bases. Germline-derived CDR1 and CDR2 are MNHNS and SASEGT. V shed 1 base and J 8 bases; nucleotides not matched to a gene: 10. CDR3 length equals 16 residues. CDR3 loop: CASSEVGTRGGDEQFF. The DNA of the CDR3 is TGTGCCAGCAGTGAAGTAGGGACTAGGGGAGGCGATGAGCAGTTCTTC.

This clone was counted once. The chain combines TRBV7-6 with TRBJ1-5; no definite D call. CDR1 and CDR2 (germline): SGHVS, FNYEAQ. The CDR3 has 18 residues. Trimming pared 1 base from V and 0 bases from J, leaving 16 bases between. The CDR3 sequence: CASSLEGPQTYSNQPQHF. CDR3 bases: TGTGCCAGCAGCTTAGAAGGCCCGCAGACTTATAGCAATCAGCCCCAGCATTTT.

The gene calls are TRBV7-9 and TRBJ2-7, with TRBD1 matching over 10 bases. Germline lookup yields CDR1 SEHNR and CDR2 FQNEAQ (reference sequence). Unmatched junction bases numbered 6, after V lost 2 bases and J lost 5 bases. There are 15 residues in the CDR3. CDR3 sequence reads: CASSLTRQGANEQYF. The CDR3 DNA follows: TGTGCCAGCAGCTTAACCCGACAGGGGGCCAACGAGCAGTACTTC. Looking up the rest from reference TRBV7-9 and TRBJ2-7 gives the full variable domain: DTGVSQNPRHKITKRGQNVTFRCDPISEHNRLYWYRQTLGQGPEFLTYFQNEAQLEKSRLLSDRFSAERPKGSFSTLEIQRTEQGDSAMYLCASSLTRQGANEQYFGPGTRLTVT.

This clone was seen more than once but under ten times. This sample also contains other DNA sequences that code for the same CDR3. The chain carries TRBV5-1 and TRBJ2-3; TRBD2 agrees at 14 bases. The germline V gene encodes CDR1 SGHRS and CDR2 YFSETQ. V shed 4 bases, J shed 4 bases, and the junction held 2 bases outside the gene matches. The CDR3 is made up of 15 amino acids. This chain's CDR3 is CASSPGLAGADTQYF. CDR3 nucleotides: TGCGCCAGCAGCCCGGGACTAGCGGGAGCAGATACGCAGTATTTT. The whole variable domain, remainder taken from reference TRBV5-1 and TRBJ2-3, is KAGVTQTPRYLIKTRGQQVTLSCSPISGHRSVSWYQQTPGQGLQFLFEYFSETQRNKGNFPGRFSGRQFSNSRSEMNVSTLELGDSALYLCASSPGLAGADTQYFGPGTRLTVL.

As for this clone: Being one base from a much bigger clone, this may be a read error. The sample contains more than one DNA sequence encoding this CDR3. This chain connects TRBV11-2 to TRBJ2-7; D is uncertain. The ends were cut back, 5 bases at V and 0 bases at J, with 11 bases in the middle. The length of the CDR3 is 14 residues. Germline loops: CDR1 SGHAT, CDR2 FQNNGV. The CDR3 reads CASSSLQFSYEQYF. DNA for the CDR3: TGTGCCAGCAGCAGTCTGCAGTTCTCCTACGAGCAGTACTTC.

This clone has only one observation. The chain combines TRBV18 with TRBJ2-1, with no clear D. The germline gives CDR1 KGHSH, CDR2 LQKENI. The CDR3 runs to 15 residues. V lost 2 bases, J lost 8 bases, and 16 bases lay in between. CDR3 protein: CASSPTGQAYHEQFF. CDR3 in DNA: TGTGCCAGCTCACCAACCGGGCAGGCTTATCATGAGCAGTTCTTC.

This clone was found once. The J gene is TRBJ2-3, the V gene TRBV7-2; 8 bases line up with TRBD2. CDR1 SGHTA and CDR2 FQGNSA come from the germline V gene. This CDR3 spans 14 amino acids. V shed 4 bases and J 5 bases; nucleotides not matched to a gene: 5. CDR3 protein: CASSSRSGRDTQYF. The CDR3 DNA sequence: TGTGCCAGCAGCTCAAGAAGCGGGAGAGATACGCAGTATTTT.

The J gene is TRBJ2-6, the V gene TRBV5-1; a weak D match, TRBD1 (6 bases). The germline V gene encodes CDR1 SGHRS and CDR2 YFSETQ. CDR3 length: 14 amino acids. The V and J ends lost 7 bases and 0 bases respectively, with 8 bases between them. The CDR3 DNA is TGCGCCAGCGGACAGACCTCTGGGGCCAACGTCCTGACTTTC. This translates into CASGQTSGANVLTF. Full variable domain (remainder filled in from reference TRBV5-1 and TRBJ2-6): KAGVTQTPRYLIKTRGQQVTLSCSPISGHRSVSWYQQTPGQGLQFLFEYFSETQRNKGNFPGRFSGRQFSNSRSEMNVSTLELGDSALYLCASGQTSGANVLTFGAGSRLTVL.

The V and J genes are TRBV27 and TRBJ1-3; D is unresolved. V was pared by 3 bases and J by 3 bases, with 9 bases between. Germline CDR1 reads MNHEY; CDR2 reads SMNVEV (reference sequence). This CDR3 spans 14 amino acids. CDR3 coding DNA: TGTGCCAGCAGTTTGAATGGAGATGGAAACACCATATATTTT. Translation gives CASSLNGDGNTIYF.

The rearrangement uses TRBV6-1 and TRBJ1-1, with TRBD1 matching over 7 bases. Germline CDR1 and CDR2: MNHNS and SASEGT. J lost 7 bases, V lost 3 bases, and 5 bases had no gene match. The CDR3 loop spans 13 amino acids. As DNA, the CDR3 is TGTGCCAGCAGTGATCTACAGGGGAATGAAGCTTTCTTT. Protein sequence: CASSDLQGNEAFF.

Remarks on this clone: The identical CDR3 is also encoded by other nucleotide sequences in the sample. CDR3 loop: CASSLPGPYEQYF. CDR3 in DNA: TGTGCCAGCAGCTTACCGGGACCCTACGAGCAGTACTTC. The V gene is TRBV7-9, the J gene TRBJ2-7; either TRBD1 or TRBD2 may fit D (5 bases each). V was pared by 2 bases and J by 2 bases, with 7 bases between. The CDR3 is 13 residues long. In germline, CDR1 is SEHNR, CDR2 FQNEAQ (reference sequence).

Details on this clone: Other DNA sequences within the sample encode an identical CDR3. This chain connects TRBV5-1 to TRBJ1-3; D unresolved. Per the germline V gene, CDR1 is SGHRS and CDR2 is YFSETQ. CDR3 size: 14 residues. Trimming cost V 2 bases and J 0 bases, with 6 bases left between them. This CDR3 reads CASSLSISGNTIYF. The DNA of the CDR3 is TGCGCCAGCAGCTTATCAATCTCTGGAAACACCATATATTTT.

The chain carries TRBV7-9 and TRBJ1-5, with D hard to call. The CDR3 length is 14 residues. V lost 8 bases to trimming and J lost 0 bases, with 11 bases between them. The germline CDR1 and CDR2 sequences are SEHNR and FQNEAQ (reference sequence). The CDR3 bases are TGTGCCAGCTCTAATTTCGGTAGCAATCAGCCCCAGCATTTT. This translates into CASSNFGSNQPQHF.

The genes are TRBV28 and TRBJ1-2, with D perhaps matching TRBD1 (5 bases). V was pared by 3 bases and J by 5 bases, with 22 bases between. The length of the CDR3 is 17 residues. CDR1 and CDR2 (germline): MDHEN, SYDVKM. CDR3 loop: CASSFGQGKGGGYGYTF. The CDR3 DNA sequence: TGTGCCAGCAGTTTCGGGCAGGGAAAAGGTGGTGGGTATGGCTACACCTTC.

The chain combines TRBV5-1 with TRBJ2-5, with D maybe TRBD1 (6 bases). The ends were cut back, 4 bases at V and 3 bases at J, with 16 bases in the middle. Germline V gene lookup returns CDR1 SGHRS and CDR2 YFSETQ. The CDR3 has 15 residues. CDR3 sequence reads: CASSISGTFEETQYF. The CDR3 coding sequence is TGCGCCAGCAGCATTTCCGGGACATTTGAAGAGACCCAGTACTTC.

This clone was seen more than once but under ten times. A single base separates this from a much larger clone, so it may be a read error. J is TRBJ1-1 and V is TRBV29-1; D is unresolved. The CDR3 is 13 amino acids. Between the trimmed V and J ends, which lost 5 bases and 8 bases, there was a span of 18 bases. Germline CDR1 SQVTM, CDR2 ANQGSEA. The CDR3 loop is CSVNERGVGEAFF. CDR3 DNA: TGCAGCGTTAACGAACGGGGAGTCGGCGAAGCTTTCTTT.

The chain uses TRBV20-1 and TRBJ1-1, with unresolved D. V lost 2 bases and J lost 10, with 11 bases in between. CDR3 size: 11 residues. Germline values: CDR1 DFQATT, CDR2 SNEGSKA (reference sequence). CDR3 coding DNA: TGCAGTGCTAGACCGACACAGTCAGCTTTCTTT. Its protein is CSARPTQSAFF.

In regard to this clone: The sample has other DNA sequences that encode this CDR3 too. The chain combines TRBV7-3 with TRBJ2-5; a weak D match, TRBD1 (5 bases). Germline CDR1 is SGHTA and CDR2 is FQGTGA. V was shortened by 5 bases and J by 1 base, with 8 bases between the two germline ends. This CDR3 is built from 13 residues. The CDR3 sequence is CASSRRAQETQYF. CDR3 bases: TGTGCCAGCAGCCGCAGGGCCCAAGAGACCCAGTACTTC.

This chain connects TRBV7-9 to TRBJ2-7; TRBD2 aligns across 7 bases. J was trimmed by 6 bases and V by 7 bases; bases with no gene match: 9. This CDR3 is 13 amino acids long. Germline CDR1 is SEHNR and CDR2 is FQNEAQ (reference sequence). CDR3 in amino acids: CASNGEGGSEQYF. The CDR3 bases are TGTGCCAGCAATGGCGAGGGCGGGAGCGAGCAGTACTTC.

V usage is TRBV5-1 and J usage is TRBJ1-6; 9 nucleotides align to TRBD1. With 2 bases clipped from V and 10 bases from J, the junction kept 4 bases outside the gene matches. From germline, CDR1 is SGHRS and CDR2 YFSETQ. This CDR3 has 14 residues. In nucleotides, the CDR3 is TGCGCCAGCAGCTTACAGGGGGCACAGTCACCCCTCCACTTT. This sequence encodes CASSLQGAQSPLHF.

The chain's CDR3 is CASSSQIRGWVTEAFF. The CDR3 DNA sequence: TGTGCCAGCAGTTCCCAAATCAGGGGGTGGGTCACTGAAGCTTTCTTT. V is TRBV28 and J is TRBJ1-1, with 7 bases that match TRBD1. This CDR3 is 16 amino acids long. The V segment lost 4 bases and the J segment 4 bases; nucleotides outside the gene matches: 12. Looked up from germline, CDR1 is MDHEN and CDR2 is SYDVKM.

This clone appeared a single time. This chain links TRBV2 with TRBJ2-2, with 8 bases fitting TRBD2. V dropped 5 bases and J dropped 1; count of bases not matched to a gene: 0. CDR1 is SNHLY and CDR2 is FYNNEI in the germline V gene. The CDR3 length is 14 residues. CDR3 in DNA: TGTGCCAGCAGTCTAGCGGGGAACACCGGGGAGCTGTTTTTT. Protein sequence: CASSLAGNTGELFF.

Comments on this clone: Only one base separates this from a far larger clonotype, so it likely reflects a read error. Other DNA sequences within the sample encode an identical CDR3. This CDR3 reads CAWSVPVTELFF. In DNA, the CDR3 is TGTGCCTGGAGTGTACCAGTAACGGAGCTGTTTTTT. The V gene is TRBV30, the J gene TRBJ1-3, with D unclear. The end of the DNA aligns better with TRBJ2-2, so the J call may be wrong. The CDR3 is 12 amino acids. Looked up from germline, CDR1 is GTSNPN and CDR2 is SVGIG (reference sequence).